This T cell receptor (beta chain) was observed in a study of cytomegalovirus exposure and HLA in healthy donors. Study-level points and caveats: Among TCR beta chains, those listed as cytomegalovirus-associated numbered fewer than 200. A later analysis appeared to link common viral pathogens to several of the most significant clusters. The presence/absence work took it that sequencing depth was about the same across donors.

Note on this clone: Its antigen remains unknown.

The PCR ran on 60 Vbeta and 13 Jbeta primers. Original analysis: In a later analysis, of approximately 81 million unique beta chains, some 10 million appeared in at least two donors. The repertoire was sequenced with immunoSEQ multiplex PCR; TCRdb's copy has only in-frame clones and lacks some. V, J and clone size are taken as reported in that table, and D and trimming were inferred from the DNA itself. Of hundreds of thousands of clones listed, 77% are singletons. V was pared by 3 bases and J by 5 bases, with 16 bases between. The CDR3 totals 15 residues. CDR1 SGHRS and CDR2 YFSETQ come from the germline V gene.

The receptor was derived from a woman aged 55 to 70 in good health and CMV-seropositive. Sequencing input: PBMCs. V and J are TRBV5-1 and TRBJ2-3, with D possibly matching TRBD2 (5 bases). CDR3 sequence (DNA): TGCGCCAGCAGCTCGGACTCGGTCCCCGAAGATACGCAGTATTTT. Its protein product is CASSSDSVPEDTQYF.